One T cell receptor (beta chain) is described in this entry. These data come from a study of blood T cell repertoires in COVID-19. Authors' data handling: From reference gene primer amplification, estimates of nucleated cell counts were derived. Profiling relied on immunoSEQ multiplex PCR, and the TCRdb table lists in-frame clones only, not all of them. V and J calls and clone size are those listed in that table; D and trimming were worked out from the DNA. Among 70,000 to 100,000 clones listed, approximately 70% were seen once. The receptor was derived from a woman aged 60-70 years in a cohort sampled during active or convalescent COVID-19. Sequencing input: peripheral blood.

The CDR3 protein is CASSQEGTTSYNEQFF. CDR3 coding DNA: TGCGCCAGCAGCCAAGAAGGAACTACGTCCTACAATGAGCAGTTCTTC. The chain links TRBV4-1 to TRBJ2-1; D is ambiguous. The CDR3 runs 16 residues. Trimming pared 0 bases from V and 1 base from J, leaving 10 bases between. Germline loops: CDR1 MGHRA, CDR2 YSYEKL.